Shown below are 16 T cell receptor beta chains from a single sample sequenced in a study of T cells after yellow fever vaccination (dated by TCRdb to 2018 to 2020). This specimen's treatment or condition label, interpreted: live attenuated yellow fever vaccine strain. The library came from 5' RACE. Sequenced using an Illumina NovaSeq 6000. The raw public data were reprocessed by TCRdb itself: fastp quality trimming at Q25, MiXCR clonotype calling, in-frame beta chains only. Each CDR3 protein appears once, grouped with its most common genes and DNA. The sample table holds 150,000 to 200,000 distinct CDR3 sequences, of which more than 9.5% were seen once. 30% to 45% of the sample rests with the top ten. The sample was CD8+ T cells sorted from PBMCs, taken 15 days after the yellow fever booster vaccination. These TCRs come from a man between 18 and 35 years old who received the YFV17D yellow fever vaccine.

This clonotype was found a few times. The V gene is TRBV7-3, the J gene TRBJ2-1; D tentatively fits TRBD1 or TRBD2 (6 bases each). The CDR3 sequence is 18 residues long. With 1 base removed from V and 0 bases from J, the gap between germline ends came to 16 bases. Germline CDR1 SGHTA, CDR2 FQGTGA. This CDR3 is CASSLNSMGGLSYNEQFF. The DNA for the CDR3 is TGTGCCAGCAGCTTAAATTCTATGGGGGGCCTCTCCTACAATGAGCAGTTCTTC.

This rearrangement joins TRBV6-5 to TRBJ2-7; TRBD1 is a possible D gene (6 bases). The CDR3 has 13 residues. Germline V gene lookup returns CDR1 MNHEY and CDR2 SVGAGI. The V and J ends lost 3 bases and 6 bases respectively, with 12 bases between them. This CDR3 is CASSYVAGAEQYV. The CDR3 region has the DNA TGTGCCAGCAGTTATGTCGCAGGGGCCGAGCAGTACGTC.

This clonotype has a handful of counts. The chain has TRBV15 and TRBJ2-3; 15 bases match TRBD2. CDR1 LNHNV and CDR2 YYDKDF come from the germline V gene (reference sequence). With V trimmed by 4 bases and J by 6 bases, 5 bases remained unmatched. The CDR3 covers 16 residues. CDR3 protein: CATSTGTSGGLDTQYF. The CDR3 bases are TGTGCCACCAGCACAGGGACTAGCGGGGGGTTGGATACGCAGTATTTT.

This chain connects TRBV4-1 to TRBJ1-1, with D possibly being TRBD1 (5 bases). V was pared by 1 base and J by 4 bases, with 13 bases between. Germline V gives CDR1 MGHRA, CDR2 YSYEKL. The CDR3 is 15 residues long. Written as DNA, the CDR3 is TGCGCCAGCAGCCAAGCCCTGGGACTCCGCACTGAAGCTTTCTTT. This gives the protein CASSQALGLRTEAFF.

This clonotype was seen only a few times. V gene TRBV6-5 combines with J gene TRBJ1-4; no reliable D call. CDR1 is MNHEY, CDR2 SVGAGI, per germline. This CDR3 has 15 amino acids. The germline V and J ends were trimmed by 5 bases and 0 bases, with 10 bases remaining between them. The CDR3 is CASSPTEPTNEKLFF. The CDR3 bases are TGTGCCAGCAGTCCAACAGAACCAACTAATGAAAAACTGTTTTTT.

The chain is built from TRBV20-1 and TRBJ2-7; D is perhaps TRBD1 (5 bases). Germline V lookup: CDR1 DFQATT, CDR2 SNEGSKA (reference sequence). V gave up 0 bases and J gave up 2 bases, with 8 bases separating them. This CDR3 contains 13 residues. Here the CDR3 DNA reads TGCAGTGCTAGAGATTGGGGCACCTACGAGCAGTACTTC. Protein: CSARDWGTYEQYF.

Only a few counts were recorded for this clonotype. This chain uses TRBV29-1 with TRBJ1-1; unclear D gene. The CDR3 loop spans 11 amino acids. Trimming removed 4 bases from V and 2 bases from J, with 5 bases in between. In germline, CDR1 is SQVTM, CDR2 ANQGSEA. The CDR3 reads CSVVGNTEAFF. CDR3 coding DNA: TGCAGCGTTGTGGGCAACACTGAAGCTTTCTTT.

This clonotype was counted a few times. The chain recombines TRBV29-1 with TRBJ2-7; D unresolved. The germline CDR1 and CDR2 sequences are SQVTM and ANQGSEA. V lost 4 bases and J lost 6, with 10 bases in between. This CDR3 region has 11 residues. The CDR3 reads CSVVWGGEQYV. The CDR3 nucleotides are TGCAGCGTTGTATGGGGTGGCGAGCAGTACGTC.

This clonotype has ten or more counts. CDR3 in amino acids: CASSQGYQEGLSEQYF. The CDR3, as DNA: TGTGCCAGCAGCCAAGGGTACCAGGAAGGACTCTCCGAGCAGTACTTC. J is TRBJ2-7 and V is TRBV4-2; D may be TRBD2 (5 bases). The CDR3 runs 16 residues. The germline V and J ends were trimmed by 1 base and 6 bases, with 19 bases remaining between them. Germline-derived CDR1 and CDR2 are LGHNA and YNFKEQ.

This clonotype was observed once. This rearrangement joins TRBV12-3 or TRBV12-4 to TRBJ2-2; D perhaps matches TRBD1 (6 bases). The CDR3 has 16 residues. V was pared by 7 bases and J by 6 bases, with 21 bases between. CDR3 in DNA: TGTGCCAGCACTTCGTGGAGGACAGAGGCGGCCGGGGAGCTGTTTTTT. Its protein is CASTSWRTEAAGELFF.

The chain joins TRBV6-2 or TRBV6-3 to TRBJ1-5; D call uncertain. This CDR3 region has 15 residues. CDR1 and CDR2 from the germline V gene are MNHEY and SVGEGT. Trimming cost V 0 bases and J 7 bases, with 13 bases left between them. The CDR3 nucleotides are TGTGCCAGCAGTTACTCGAGAACCGGGCTGCAGCCCCAGCATTTT. It specifies CASSYSRTGLQPQHF.

This clonotype was seen many times. The rearrangement uses TRBV5-1 and TRBJ2-1, with D possibly TRBD2 on 6 matching bases. Germline CDR1 is SGHRS and CDR2 is YFSETQ. CDR3 length: 13 amino acids. The V gene lost 7 bases and the J gene lost 5 bases, with 13 bases spanning the gap. CDR3 sequence (DNA): TGCGCCAGCGTTAGACTAGGGGACAATGAGCAGTTCTTC. Amino acid sequence: CASVRLGDNEQFF.

This chain uses TRBV28 with TRBJ1-6; 10 bases map to TRBD1. The V segment lost 6 bases and the J segment 8 bases; nucleotides outside the gene matches: 10. In germline, CDR1 is MDHEN, CDR2 SYDVKM. This CDR3 is built from 16 residues. DNA of the CDR3: TGTGCCAGCAGGCCCGGGACAGGGGCTGGGTATTCACCCCTCCACTTT. This codes for CASRPGTGAGYSPLHF.

This clonotype was recorded at least ten times. CDR3 region: CASSFDVARLAAYNEQFF. As DNA, the CDR3 is TGTGCCAGCAGCTTTGACGTTGCAAGGCTAGCGGCCTACAATGAGCAGTTCTTC. J is TRBJ2-1 and V is TRBV7-8; 7 bases agree with TRBD2. The CDR3 covers 18 residues. Germline loops: CDR1 SGHVS, CDR2 FQNEAQ. J gave up 2 bases and V 3 bases, and 13 bases lay outside the gene matches.

In its sample, this clonotype was seen many times. This chain uses TRBV7-2 with TRBJ1-4, with 8 nucleotides matching TRBD1. From germline, CDR1 is SGHTA and CDR2 FQGNSA. This CDR3 comprises 15 residues. V shed 1 base and J 10 bases; nucleotides not matched to a gene: 8. The CDR3 bases are TGTGCCAGCAGCTTAGAGGCAGGGGGCATCGGAAAACTGTTTTTT. Its translation is CASSLEAGGIGKLFF.

This clonotype was detected many times. The V call is TRBV7-2, the J call TRBJ2-7; weak D call: TRBD2 (6 bases). V lost 6 bases to trimming and J lost 0 bases, with 12 bases between them. CDR1 and CDR2 (germline): SGHTA, FQGNSA. This CDR3 region has 14 residues. DNA for the CDR3: TGTGCCAGCAGATGGGGGGTCCTCTCCTACGAGCAGTACTTC. Translation: CASRWGVLSYEQYF.